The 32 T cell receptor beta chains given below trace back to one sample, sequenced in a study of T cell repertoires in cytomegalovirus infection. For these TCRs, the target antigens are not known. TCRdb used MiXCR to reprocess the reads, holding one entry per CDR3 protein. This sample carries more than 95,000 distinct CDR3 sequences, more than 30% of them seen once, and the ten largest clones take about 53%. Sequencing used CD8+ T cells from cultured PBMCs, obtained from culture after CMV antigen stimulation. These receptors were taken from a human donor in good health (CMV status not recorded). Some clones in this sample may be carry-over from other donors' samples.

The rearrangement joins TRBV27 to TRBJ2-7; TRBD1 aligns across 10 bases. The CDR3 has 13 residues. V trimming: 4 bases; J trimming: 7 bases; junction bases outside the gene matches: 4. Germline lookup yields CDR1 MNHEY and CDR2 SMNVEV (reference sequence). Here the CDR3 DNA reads TGTGCCAGCAGTTGGGACAGGGGCAGGGAGCAGTACTTC. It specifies CASSWDRGREQYF.

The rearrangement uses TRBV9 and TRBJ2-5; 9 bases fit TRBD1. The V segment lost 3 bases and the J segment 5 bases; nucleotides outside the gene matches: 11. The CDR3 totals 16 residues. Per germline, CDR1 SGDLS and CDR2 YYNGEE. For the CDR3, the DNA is TGTGCCAGCAGCGCCGCTCCGGGACAGGGAGAGGAGACCCAGTACTTC. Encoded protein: CASSAAPGQGEETQYF. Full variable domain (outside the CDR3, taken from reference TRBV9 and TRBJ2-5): DSGVTQTPKHLITATGQRVTLRCSPRSGDLSVYWYQQSLDQGLQFLIQYYNGEERAKGNILERFSAQQFPDLHSELNLSSLELGDSALYFCASSAAPGQGEETQYFGPGTRLLVL.

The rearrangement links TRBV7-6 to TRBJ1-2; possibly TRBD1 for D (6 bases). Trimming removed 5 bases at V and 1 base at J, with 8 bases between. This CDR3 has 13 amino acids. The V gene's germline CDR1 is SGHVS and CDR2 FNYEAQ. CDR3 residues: CASSPDSNYGYTF. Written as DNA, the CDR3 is TGTGCCAGCAGCCCGGACAGTAACTATGGCTACACCTTC.

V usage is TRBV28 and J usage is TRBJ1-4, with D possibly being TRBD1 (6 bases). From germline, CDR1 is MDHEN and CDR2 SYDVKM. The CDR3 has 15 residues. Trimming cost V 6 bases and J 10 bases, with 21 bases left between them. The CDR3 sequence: CASSPPGGPLGKLFF. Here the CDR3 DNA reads TGTGCCAGCAGCCCTCCCGGGGGGCCCTTGGGAAAACTGTTTTTT.

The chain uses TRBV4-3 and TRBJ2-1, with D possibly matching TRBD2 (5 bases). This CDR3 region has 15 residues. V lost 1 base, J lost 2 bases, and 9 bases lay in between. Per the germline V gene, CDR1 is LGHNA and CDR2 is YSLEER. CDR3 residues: CASSQGSSPYNEQFF. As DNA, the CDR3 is TGCGCCAGCAGCCAAGGCTCTAGCCCCTACAATGAGCAGTTCTTC.

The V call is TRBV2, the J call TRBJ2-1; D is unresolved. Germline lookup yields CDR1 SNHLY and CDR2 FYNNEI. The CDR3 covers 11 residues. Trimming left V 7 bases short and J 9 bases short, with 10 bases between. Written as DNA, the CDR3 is TGTGCCAGCAAAGGAAAAAGTGAGCAGTTCTTC. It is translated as CASKGKSEQFF.

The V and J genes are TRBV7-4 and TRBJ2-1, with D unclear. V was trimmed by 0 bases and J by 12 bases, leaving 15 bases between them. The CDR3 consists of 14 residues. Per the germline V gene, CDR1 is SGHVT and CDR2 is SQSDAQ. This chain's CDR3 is CASSLASPIWGQFF. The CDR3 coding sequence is TGTGCCAGCAGCTTAGCGAGTCCTATCTGGGGGCAGTTCTTC.

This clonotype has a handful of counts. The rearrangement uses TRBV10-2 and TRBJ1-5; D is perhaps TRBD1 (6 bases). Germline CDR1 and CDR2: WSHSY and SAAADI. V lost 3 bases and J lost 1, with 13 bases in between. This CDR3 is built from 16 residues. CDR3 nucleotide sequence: TGCGCCAGCAGTGACCCGAGGAGGGGGAGCAATCAGCCCCAGCATTTT. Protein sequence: CASSDPRRGSNQPQHF.

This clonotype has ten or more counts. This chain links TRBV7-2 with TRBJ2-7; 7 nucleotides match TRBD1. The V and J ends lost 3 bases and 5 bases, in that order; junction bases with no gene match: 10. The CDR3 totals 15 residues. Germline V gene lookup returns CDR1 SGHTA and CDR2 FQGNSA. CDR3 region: CASSFGEDRAHEQYF. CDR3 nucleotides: TGTGCCAGCAGCTTTGGGGAAGACAGGGCCCACGAGCAGTACTTC.

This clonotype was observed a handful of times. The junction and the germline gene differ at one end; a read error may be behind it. The CDR3 loop reads CSVVTEAYRYTF. CDR3 nucleotides: TGCAGCGTTGTTACAGAGGCCTATCGCTACACCTTC. The genes are TRBV29-1 and TRBJ1-2; D call uncertain. The CDR3 totals 12 residues. Per the germline V gene, CDR1 is SQVTM and CDR2 is ANQGSEA.

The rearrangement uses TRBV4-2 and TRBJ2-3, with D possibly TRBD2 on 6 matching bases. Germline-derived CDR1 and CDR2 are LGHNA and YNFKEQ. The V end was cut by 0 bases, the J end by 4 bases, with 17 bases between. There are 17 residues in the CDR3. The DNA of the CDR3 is TGTGCCAGCAGCCAAGATGCGGGGTCGGCCGGGGCAGATACGCAGTATTTT. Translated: CASSQDAGSAGADTQYF.

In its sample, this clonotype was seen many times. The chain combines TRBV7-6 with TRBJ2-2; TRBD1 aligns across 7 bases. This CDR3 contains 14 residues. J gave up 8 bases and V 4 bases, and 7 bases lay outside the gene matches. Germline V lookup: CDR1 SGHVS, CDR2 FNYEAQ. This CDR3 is CASSSTGPRGELFF. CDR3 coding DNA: TGTGCCAGCAGCTCGACAGGGCCGCGAGGGGAGCTGTTTTTT.

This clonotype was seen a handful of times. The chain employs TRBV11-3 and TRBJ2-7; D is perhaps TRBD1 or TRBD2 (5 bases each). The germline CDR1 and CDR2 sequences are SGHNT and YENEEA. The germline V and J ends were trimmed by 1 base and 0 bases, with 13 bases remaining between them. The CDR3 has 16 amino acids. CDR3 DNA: TGTGCCAGCAGCTTAGCGAGCCGGGACCGCTCCTACGAGCAGTACTTC. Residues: CASSLASRDRSYEQYF.

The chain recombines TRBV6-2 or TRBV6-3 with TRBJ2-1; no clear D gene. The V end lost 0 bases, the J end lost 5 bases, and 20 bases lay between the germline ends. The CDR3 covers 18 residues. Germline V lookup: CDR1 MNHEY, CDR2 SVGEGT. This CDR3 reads CASSYSTEDRPTDNEQFF. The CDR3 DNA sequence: TGTGCCAGCAGTTACTCGACTGAGGACCGACCAACGGACAATGAGCAGTTCTTC.

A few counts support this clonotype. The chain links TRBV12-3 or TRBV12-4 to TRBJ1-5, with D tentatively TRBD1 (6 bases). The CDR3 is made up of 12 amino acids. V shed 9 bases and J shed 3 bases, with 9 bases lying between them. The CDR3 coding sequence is TGTGCCAGTACAGGGTTCAATCAGCCCCAGCATTTT. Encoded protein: CASTGFNQPQHF.

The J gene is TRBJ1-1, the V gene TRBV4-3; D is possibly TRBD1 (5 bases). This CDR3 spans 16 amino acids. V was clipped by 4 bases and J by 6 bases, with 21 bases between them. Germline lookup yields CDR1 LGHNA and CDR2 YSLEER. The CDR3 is CASSPGGGRIDAEAFF. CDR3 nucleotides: TGCGCCAGCAGCCCGGGGGGGGGAAGGATCGACGCTGAAGCTTTCTTT.

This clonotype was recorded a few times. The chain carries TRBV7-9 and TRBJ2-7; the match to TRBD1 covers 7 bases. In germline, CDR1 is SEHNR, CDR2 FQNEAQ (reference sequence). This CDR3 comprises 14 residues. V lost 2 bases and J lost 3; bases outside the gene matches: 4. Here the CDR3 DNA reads TGTGCCAGCAGCTTAACGCAGGGGGTCTACGAGCAGTACTTC. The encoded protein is CASSLTQGVYEQYF.

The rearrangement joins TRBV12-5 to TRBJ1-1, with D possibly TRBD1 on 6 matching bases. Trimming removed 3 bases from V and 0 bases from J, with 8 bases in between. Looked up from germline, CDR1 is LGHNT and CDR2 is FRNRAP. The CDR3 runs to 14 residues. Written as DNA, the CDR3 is TGTGCTAGTGGTTTAGGGGGAGTGAACACTGAAGCTTTCTTT. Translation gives CASGLGGVNTEAFF.

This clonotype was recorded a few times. In nucleotides, the CDR3 is TGCAGTGCGCGGGGGATGGTCCCTGAAGCTTTCTTT. Translating it yields CSARGMVPEAFF. The V gene is TRBV20-1, the J gene TRBJ1-1; TRBD1 is a possible D gene (5 bases). CDR1 and CDR2 (germline): DFQATT, SNEGSKA (reference sequence). V was trimmed by 6 bases and J by 6 bases, leaving 14 bases between them. This CDR3 contains 12 residues.

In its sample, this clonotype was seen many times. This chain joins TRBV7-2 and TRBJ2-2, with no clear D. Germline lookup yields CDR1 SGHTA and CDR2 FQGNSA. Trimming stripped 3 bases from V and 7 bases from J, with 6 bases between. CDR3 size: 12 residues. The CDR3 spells CASSFGGGELFF. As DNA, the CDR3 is TGTGCCAGCAGCTTTGGTGGCGGGGAGCTGTTTTTT.

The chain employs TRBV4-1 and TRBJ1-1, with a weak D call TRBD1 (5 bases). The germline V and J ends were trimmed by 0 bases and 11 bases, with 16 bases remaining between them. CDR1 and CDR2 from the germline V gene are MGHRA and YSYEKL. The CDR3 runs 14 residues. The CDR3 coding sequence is TGCGCCAGCAGCCAAGATGCCGAGGGGACGGTGGCTTTCTTT. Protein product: CASSQDAEGTVAFF.

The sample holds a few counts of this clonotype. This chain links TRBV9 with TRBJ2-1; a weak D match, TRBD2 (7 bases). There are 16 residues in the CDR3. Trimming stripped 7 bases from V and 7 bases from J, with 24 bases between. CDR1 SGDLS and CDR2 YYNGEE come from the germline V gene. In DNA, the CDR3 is TGTGCCAGCGGACCATTCGGGACACCGGGGGGTAATGAGCAGTTCTTC. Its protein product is CASGPFGTPGGNEQFF. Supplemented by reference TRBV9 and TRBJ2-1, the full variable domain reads DSGVTQTPKHLITATGQRVTLRCSPRSGDLSVYWYQQSLDQGLQFLIQYYNGEERAKGNILERFSAQQFPDLHSELNLSSLELGDSALYFCASGPFGTPGGNEQFFGPGTRLTVL.

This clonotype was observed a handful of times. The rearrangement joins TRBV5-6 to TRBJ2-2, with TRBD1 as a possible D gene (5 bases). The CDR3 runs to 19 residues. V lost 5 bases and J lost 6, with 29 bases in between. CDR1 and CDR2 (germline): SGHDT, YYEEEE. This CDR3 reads CASRIIGLAGKFAPGELFF. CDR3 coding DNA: TGTGCCAGCAGGATAATAGGGTTGGCAGGGAAGTTCGCCCCCGGGGAGCTGTTTTTT.

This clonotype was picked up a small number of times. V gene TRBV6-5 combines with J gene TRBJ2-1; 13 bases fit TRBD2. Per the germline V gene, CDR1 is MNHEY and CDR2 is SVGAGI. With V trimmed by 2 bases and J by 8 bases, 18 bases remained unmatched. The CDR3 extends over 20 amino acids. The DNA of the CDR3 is TGTGCCAGCAGTTACCCGCGAGGGACTAGCGGGGCGTCGGTCTTCGATGAGCAGTTCTTC. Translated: CASSYPRGTSGASVFDEQFF.

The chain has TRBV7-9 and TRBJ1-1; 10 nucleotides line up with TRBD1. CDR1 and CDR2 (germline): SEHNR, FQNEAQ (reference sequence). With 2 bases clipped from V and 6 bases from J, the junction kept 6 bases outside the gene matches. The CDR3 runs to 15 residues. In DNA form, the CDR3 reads TGTGCCAGCAGCTTATTGGACAGGGGGTTAGCTGAAGCTTTCTTT. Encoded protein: CASSLLDRGLAEAFF.

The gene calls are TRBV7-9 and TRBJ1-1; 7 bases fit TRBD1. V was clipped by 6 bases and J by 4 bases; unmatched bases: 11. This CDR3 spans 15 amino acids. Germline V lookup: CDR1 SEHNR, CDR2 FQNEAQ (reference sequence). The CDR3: CASSLKTGVCTEAFF. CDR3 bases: TGTGCCAGCAGTTTAAAAACAGGGGTGTGCACTGAAGCTTTCTTT.

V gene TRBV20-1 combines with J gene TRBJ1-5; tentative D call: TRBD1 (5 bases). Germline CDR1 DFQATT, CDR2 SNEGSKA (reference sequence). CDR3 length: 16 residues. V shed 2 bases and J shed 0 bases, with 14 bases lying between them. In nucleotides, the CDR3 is TGCAGTGCTAGACGGGACGGATCGAATAGCAATCAGCCCCAGCATTTT. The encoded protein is CSARRDGSNSNQPQHF.

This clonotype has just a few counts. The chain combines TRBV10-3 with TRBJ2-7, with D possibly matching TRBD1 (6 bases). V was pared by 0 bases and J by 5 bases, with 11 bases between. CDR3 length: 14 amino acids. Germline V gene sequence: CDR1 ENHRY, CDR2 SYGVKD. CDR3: CAISESGTQDEQYF. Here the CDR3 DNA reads TGTGCCATCAGTGAGTCTGGGACACAGGACGAGCAGTACTTC.

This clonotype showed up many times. This chain's CDR3 is CASRTGGLGGNTEAFF. CDR3 nucleotide sequence: TGTGCCAGCAGAACCGGGGGGCTAGGTGGGAACACTGAAGCTTTCTTT. V gene TRBV6-1 combines with J gene TRBJ1-1; TRBD1 is a possible D gene (6 bases). The ends were cut back, 6 bases at V and 1 base at J, with 18 bases in the middle. Looked up from germline, CDR1 is MNHNS and CDR2 is SASEGT. The CDR3 is 16 amino acids.

CDR3 region: CASSYSTGEAFF. The DNA for the CDR3 is TGTGCCAGCAGTTACTCGACGGGGGAAGCTTTCTTT. This chain uses TRBV6-8 with TRBJ1-1; D unresolved. The V and J ends lost 0 bases and 8 bases respectively, with 7 bases between them. The CDR3 is made up of 12 amino acids. Germline-derived CDR1 and CDR2 are MNHGY and SAAAGT.

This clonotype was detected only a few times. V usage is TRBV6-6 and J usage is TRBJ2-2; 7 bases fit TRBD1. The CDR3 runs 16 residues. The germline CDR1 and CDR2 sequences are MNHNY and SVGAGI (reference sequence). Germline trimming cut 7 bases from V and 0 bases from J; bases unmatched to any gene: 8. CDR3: CASTSRGQTNTGELFF. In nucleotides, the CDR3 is TGTGCCAGCACATCTCGGGGACAGACGAACACCGGGGAGCTGTTTTTT.

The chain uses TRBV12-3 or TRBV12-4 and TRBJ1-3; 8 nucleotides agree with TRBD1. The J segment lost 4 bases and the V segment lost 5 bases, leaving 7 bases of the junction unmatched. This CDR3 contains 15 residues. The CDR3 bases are TGTGCCAGCAGTACCTGGACAGGGATCGGAAACACCATATATTTT. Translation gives CASSTWTGIGNTIYF.